This T cell receptor beta chain was obtained from a study of post-analysis software for immune sequencing data. Study-wide context: As for disease course, relapsing-remitting, secondary progressive and progressive-relapsing multiple sclerosis were all included. General observations from the study: TRBV5-6, TRBV5-1 and TRBV20-1 were among five TRBV segments more frequent in patients than controls.

Included in the TCR beta cDNA libraries were unique molecular identifiers. TCRdb passed the PCR reads through MiXCR, listing each CDR3 protein once. The sample comprises 800,000 to 950,000 distinct CDR3 sequences, approximately 50% of which are singletons, and 4.6% rests with the top ten. The germline V gene has CDR1 SEHNR and CDR2 FQNEAQ (reference sequence). The CDR3 runs to 13 residues. This clonotype was seen a few times. Its cognate antigen is unknown. A read error may account for a junction end that differs from germline. This clonotype was obtained from a girl between 10 and 17 years old with multiple sclerosis. The specimen was blood. The J gene is TRBJ1-2, the V gene TRBV7-9, with 7 bases fitting TRBD1. The CDR3 coding sequence is TGCGCCAGCAGCTTGGGGGACAGCTATGGCTACACCTTC. The encoded protein is CASSLGDSYGYTF.